This TCR beta chain was sequenced during a study of T-cell reconstitution after alpha-beta-depleted transplantation in children. This clonotype was detected ten times or more. Unique molecular identifiers were used to barcode this TCRbeta library. Using its own MiXCR run on the PCR reads, TCRdb lists one record per CDR3 protein. The repertoire consists of 450,000 to 600,000 distinct CDR3 sequences, with 10% to 15% occurring once and the leading ten covering around 2%. This CDR3 region has 14 residues. With 0 bases removed from V and 10 bases from J, the gap between germline ends came to 16 bases. Looked up from germline, CDR1 is DFQATT and CDR2 is SNEGSKA (reference sequence).

The sample here was PBMCs, mostly from graft donor cells, taken 360 days after TCRalphabeta/CD19-depleted stem cell transplant. This sequence joins TRBV20-1 and TRBJ1-5, with D possibly being TRBD1 (6 bases). This receptor was taken from a male patient aged 10 to 17 who had a stem cell transplant for acute myeloid leukemia, so the T cells may come from the graft donor. CDR3: CSARDLQGKLPQHF. In nucleotides, the CDR3 is TGCAGTGCTAGAGACCTACAGGGTAAACTACCCCAGCATTTT.